This TCR beta chain was recorded in a study of blood T cell repertoires in COVID-19 (dated by TCRdb to the early 2020s). About the study as a whole: The collaborator samples originated in the United States, Italy and Spain and spanned the acute and convalescent phases of COVID-19. The prospective study material was composed of cDNA or gDNA derived from T cells, B-cell-depleted T cells, or PBMCs. The dataset comprised deeply sampled blood TCRbeta repertoires from subjects exposed to, actively infected with, or recovered from COVID-19. A freely available public database, intended as a resource for researchers studying the immune response to SARS-CoV-2, is where the repertoires were released. Samples were obtained from the ongoing ImmuneRACE study (first 160 participants) and from about 1,300 subjects provided by 6 global collaborators. Nearly every sample came with metadata listing a de-identified subject ID, COVID-19 status, age in years and sex. Where available, HLA class I and class II types were taken from metadata supplied by the sample provider and were not determined by assay-based typing. General conclusions and limits of the study: How much clinical and demographic metadata was included differed by source and by participant, and the metadata was provided uncurated.

Worth noting for this clone: Its antigen target is currently unknown. No base qualities exist here, and no much larger clone lies one base off it.

TCRbeta CDR3 regions were amplified from genomic DNA using the immunoSEQ Assay, a bias-controlled multiplex PCR. The paper's data handling went like this. The number of nucleated cells in each sample was estimated by amplification of reference gene primers within the assay. Sequence reads were collapsed and filtered to measure the absolute abundance of every unique TCRbeta CDR3 rearrangement. For each sample, productive Simpson clonality was calculated by taking the square root of Simpson's diversity index across productive rearrangements. TCRdb's version of the immuneACCESS table is confined to in-frame rearrangements and falls short of the full clone set. An unresolved V gene accounts for under half of the shortfall where checked; the remainder is of unknown origin. V, J and clone size derive from that table, while D and trimming were established from the DNA sequence. Across this sample there are over 90,000 clones, with almost 85% seen only once. About 10% of the sample is taken by the ten largest.

CDR1 and CDR2 were assigned from the germline V gene (reference sequence) as SEHNR and FQNEAQ. Here V drops 1 base and J drops 0 bases, and the junction holds 2 bases not matched to any gene. Including cysteine and phenylalanine, the CDR3 has 16 amino acids. Only CDR3 DNA remains: 48 bases, in frame from the first base. The collaborating institutions used their own protocols to collect whole blood in K2EDTA tubes. For TCRbeta analysis, collaborators shipped samples in one of three forms: frozen whole blood, isolated PBMCs, or DNA extracted from either of those sample types. Input material: peripheral blood. The receptor chain draws on TRBV7-9 and TRBJ2-5, and TRBD2 aligns with 10 junction nucleotides. This receptor was obtained from a man aged 35 to 55 with active or convalescent COVID-19. The DNA sequence follows: TGTGCCAGCAGCTTAGGAGCGGGGGGGCACCAAGAGACCCAGTACTTC. This codes for CASSLGAGGHQETQYF.